These T cell receptor beta chains were read from a single sample in a study of human T cells and chemical hapten exposure. Using its own MiXCR run on the RACE reads, TCRdb lists one record per CDR3 protein. The sample lists tens of thousands of distinct CDR3 sequences, 10% to 11% occurring once. Sample: whole blood, taken in connection with sensitization to the hapten diphenylcyclopropenone (DPC). The receptors were sampled from a woman between 45 and 60 years old with alopecia areata. Some clones in this sample may be carry-over from other donors' samples. The CDR3 runs from the conserved cysteine through the conserved F or W. The order of the fields is clone size, J gene, D gene, V gene, CDR3 protein, CDR3 DNA. A D gene is named only where the DNA matches it firmly. The size entry is marked missing in some rows and otherwise reads once, few, many or a size class.

clone size: many; J gene: TRBJ2-5; D gene: TRBD2; V gene: TRBV6-2/TRBV6-3; CDR3 protein: CASSYASGVETQYF; CDR3 DNA: TGTGCCAGCAGTTACGCTAGCGGGGTTGAGACCCAGTACTTC
clone size: NA; J gene: TRBJ2-7; D gene: NA; V gene: TRBV7-2; CDR3 protein: CASSLRGEGTYEQYF; CDR3 DNA: TGTGCCAGCAGCTTAAGGGGTGAAGGTACCTACGAGCAGTACTTC
clone size: few; J gene: TRBJ2-3; D gene: TRBD1; V gene: TRBV20-1; CDR3 protein: CSAQTGPLTDTQYF; CDR3 DNA: TGCAGTGCCCAGACAGGGCCGCTAACAGATACGCAGTATTTT
clone size: few; J gene: TRBJ2-7; D gene: NA; V gene: TRBV19; CDR3 protein: CASRFASSYEQYF; CDR3 DNA: TGTGCCAGTAGGTTTGCCAGCTCCTACGAGCAGTACTTC
clone size: NA; J gene: TRBJ1-5; D gene: TRBD1; V gene: TRBV7-6; CDR3 protein: CASSPGQGARAQHF; CDR3 DNA: TGTGCCAGCAGCCCGGGACAGGGGGCTCGGGCCCAGCATTTT
clone size: many; J gene: TRBJ1-5; D gene: NA; V gene: TRBV28; CDR3 protein: CASSLDQPQHF; CDR3 DNA: TGTGCCAGCAGTTTAGACCAGCCCCAGCATTTT
clone size: many; J gene: TRBJ2-1; D gene: NA; V gene: TRBV29-1; CDR3 protein: CSARPLRNEQFF; CDR3 DNA: TGCAGCGCCAGGCCCCTGAGGAATGAGCAGTTCTTC
clone size: many; J gene: TRBJ2-1; D gene: NA; V gene: TRBV7-9; CDR3 protein: CASRWVPDEQFF; CDR3 DNA: TGTGCCAGCAGGTGGGTCCCAGATGAGCAGTTCTTC
clone size: few; J gene: TRBJ1-4; D gene: NA; V gene: TRBV15; CDR3 protein: CATSQRQITMAEKLFF; CDR3 DNA: TGTGCCACCAGCCAAAGACAGATCACTATGGCTGAAAAACTGTTTTTT
clone size: once; J gene: TRBJ2-3; D gene: NA; V gene: TRBV5-8; CDR3 protein: CASSLTLSTDTQYF; CDR3 DNA: TGTGCCAGCAGCTTGACCCTTAGCACAGATACGCAGTATTTT
clone size: few; J gene: TRBJ2-5; D gene: TRBD2; V gene: TRBV29-1; CDR3 protein: CSAEGLAGGGWETQYF; CDR3 DNA: TGCAGCGCCGAGGGCCTAGCGGGAGGGGGATGGGAGACCCAGTACTTC
clone size: many; J gene: TRBJ1-6; D gene: NA; V gene: TRBV7-2; CDR3 protein: CASSLGGGTYNSPLHF; CDR3 DNA: TGTGCCAGCAGCTTAGGCGGGGGGACCTATAATTCACCCCTCCACTTT
clone size: NA; J gene: TRBJ2-2; D gene: NA; V gene: TRBV6-5; CDR3 protein: CASRDVQATNTGELFF; CDR3 DNA: TGTGCCAGCAGGGACGTACAGGCCACGAACACCGGGGAGCTGTTTTTT
clone size: few; J gene: TRBJ1-2; D gene: TRBD1; V gene: TRBV28; CDR3 protein: CASSSHHTGENGYTF; CDR3 DNA: TGTGCCAGCAGTTCCCACCACACAGGGGAGAATGGCTACACCTTC
clone size: many; J gene: TRBJ2-7; D gene: TRBD1; V gene: TRBV7-8; CDR3 protein: CASSPGGTGTYEQYF; CDR3 DNA: TGTGCCAGCAGCCCCGGCGGGACAGGAACCTACGAGCAGTACTTC
clone size: few; J gene: TRBJ2-2; D gene: NA; V gene: TRBV21-1; CDR3 protein: CASNLLANGELFF; CDR3 DNA: TGTGCCAGCAACTTACTAGCGAACGGGGAGCTGTTTTTT
clone size: many; J gene: TRBJ1-5; D gene: TRBD1; V gene: TRBV11-2; CDR3 protein: CASSFDRGPNQPQHF; CDR3 DNA: TGTGCCAGCAGCTTTGACAGGGGGCCCAATCAGCCCCAGCATTTT
clone size: NA; J gene: TRBJ1-2; D gene: NA; V gene: TRBV20-1; CDR3 protein: CSARESYGYTF; CDR3 DNA: TGCAGTGCTAGAGAGAGCTATGGCTACACCTTC
clone size: few; J gene: TRBJ2-1; D gene: NA; V gene: TRBV7-6; CDR3 protein: CASSPTVGAKFF; CDR3 DNA: TGTGCCAGCAGCCCGACGGTTGGTGCGAAGTTCTTC
clone size: few; J gene: TRBJ2-3; D gene: NA; V gene: TRBV6-2/TRBV6-3; CDR3 protein: CASSPTRRVTDTQYF; CDR3 DNA: TGTGCCAGCAGTCCCACTAGGCGAGTAACAGATACGCAGTATTTT
clone size: many; J gene: TRBJ2-2; D gene: NA; V gene: TRBV19; CDR3 protein: CASSIHGQSPAFNTGELFF; CDR3 DNA: TGTGCCAGTAGTATTCACGGACAGTCGCCTGCGTTTAACACCGGGGAGCTGTTTTTT
clone size: many; J gene: TRBJ2-2; D gene: TRBD1; V gene: TRBV11-3; CDR3 protein: CARLTGAGTGELFF; CDR3 DNA: TGTGCCAGGTTAACAGGGGCAGGAACCGGGGAGCTGTTTTTT
clone size: NA; J gene: TRBJ1-3; D gene: NA; V gene: TRBV7-8; CDR3 protein: CASSLMASNSGNTIYF; CDR3 DNA: TGTGCCAGCAGCTTAATGGCCTCCAACTCTGGAAACACCATATATTTT
clone size: many; J gene: TRBJ2-2; D gene: NA; V gene: TRBV6-2/TRBV6-3; CDR3 protein: CASSYPTHRDSMRRTNTGELFF; CDR3 DNA: TGTGCCAGCAGTTACCCTACCCACAGGGATAGCATGAGAAGGACGAACACCGGGGAGCTGTTTTTT
clone size: NA; J gene: TRBJ1-2; D gene: NA; V gene: TRBV3-1; CDR3 protein: CASTQMTGLPGYTF; CDR3 DNA: TGTGCCAGCACCCAAATGACAGGACTTCCCGGCTACACCTTC
clone size: NA; J gene: TRBJ1-6; D gene: NA; V gene: TRBV18; CDR3 protein: CASSPPEGNGSPLHF; CDR3 DNA: TGTGCCAGCTCACCACCTGAGGGGAACGGCTCACCCCTCCACTTT
clone size: few; J gene: TRBJ2-1; D gene: TRBD2; V gene: TRBV20-1; CDR3 protein: CSAVGLAGGRNEQFF; CDR3 DNA: TGCAGTGCAGTAGGACTAGCGGGGGGGCGAAATGAGCAGTTCTTC
clone size: NA; J gene: TRBJ1-1; D gene: NA; V gene: TRBV12-3/TRBV12-4; CDR3 protein: CASIKQGLVAFF; CDR3 DNA: TGTGCCAGCATCAAGCAGGGACTGGTAGCTTTCTTT
clone size: many; J gene: TRBJ1-1; D gene: NA; V gene: TRBV27; CDR3 protein: CASRKVVNTEAFF; CDR3 DNA: TGTGCCAGCAGGAAGGTCGTGAACACTGAAGCTTTCTTT
clone size: few; J gene: TRBJ1-1; D gene: NA; V gene: TRBV2; CDR3 protein: CASSESRLNTEAFF; CDR3 DNA: TGTGCCAGCAGTGAGTCCAGGCTGAACACTGAAGCTTTCTTT
clone size: few; J gene: TRBJ2-5; D gene: TRBD1; V gene: TRBV12-3/TRBV12-4; CDR3 protein: CASTLVPRDRHKETQYF; CDR3 DNA: TGTGCCAGCACCCTTGTACCCCGGGACAGGCATAAAGAGACCCAGTACTTC
clone size: NA; J gene: TRBJ2-1; D gene: TRBD2; V gene: TRBV20-1; CDR3 protein: CSARDSASGNYYNEQFF; CDR3 DNA: TGCAGTGCTAGAGATTCGGCTAGCGGTAACTACTACAATGAGCAGTTCTTC
clone size: NA; J gene: TRBJ2-1; D gene: TRBD2; V gene: TRBV2; CDR3 protein: CASSQTSGRHNEQFF; CDR3 DNA: TGTGCCAGCAGCCAGACTAGCGGGAGACACAATGAGCAGTTCTTC
clone size: NA; J gene: TRBJ1-1; D gene: NA; V gene: TRBV7-9; CDR3 protein: CASSLEGGATEAFF; CDR3 DNA: TGTGCCAGCAGCTTAGAAGGGGGGGCGACCGAAGCTTTCTTT
clone size: many; J gene: TRBJ1-2; D gene: NA; V gene: TRBV18; CDR3 protein: CASSPGQTNYGYTF; CDR3 DNA: TGTGCCAGCTCGCCGGGACAAACTAACTATGGCTACACCTTC
clone size: many; J gene: TRBJ1-6; D gene: NA; V gene: TRBV3-1; CDR3 protein: CASSQGGIRNSPLHF; CDR3 DNA: TGTGCCAGCAGCCAAGGGGGAATAAGGAATTCACCCCTCCACTTT
clone size: many; J gene: TRBJ2-2; D gene: TRBD1; V gene: TRBV7-8; CDR3 protein: CASSLDPDRATGELFF; CDR3 DNA: TGTGCCAGCAGCTTAGATCCGGACAGGGCCACCGGGGAGCTGTTTTTT
clone size: NA; J gene: TRBJ1-4; D gene: TRBD1; V gene: TRBV23-1; CDR3 protein: CASPGTGGEKLFF; CDR3 DNA: TGCGCCAGCCCCGGGACAGGGGGGGAAAAACTGTTTTTT
clone size: few; J gene: TRBJ1-1; D gene: NA; V gene: TRBV6-6; CDR3 protein: CASTYGGGTEAFF; CDR3 DNA: TGTGCCAGCACCTACGGGGGTGGCACTGAAGCTTTCTTT
clone size: NA; J gene: TRBJ2-3; D gene: NA; V gene: TRBV29-1; CDR3 protein: CSVARGTEQTQYF; CDR3 DNA: TGCAGCGTTGCCAGGGGAACGGAACAGACGCAGTATTTT
clone size: few; J gene: TRBJ1-1; D gene: NA; V gene: TRBV20-1; CDR3 protein: CSASPPGNTEAFF; CDR3 DNA: TGCAGTGCTTCCCCCCCAGGGAACACTGAAGCTTTCTTT
clone size: NA; J gene: TRBJ2-1; D gene: TRBD1; V gene: TRBV10-3; CDR3 protein: CAISSRTTGGGNEQFF; CDR3 DNA: TGTGCCATCAGTTCCCGAACCACAGGGGGAGGCAATGAGCAGTTCTTC
clone size: many; J gene: TRBJ2-3; D gene: TRBD1; V gene: TRBV29-1; CDR3 protein: CSSRGRGRTDTQYF; CDR3 DNA: TGCAGCTCCCGCGGCAGGGGGCGGACAGATACGCAGTATTTT